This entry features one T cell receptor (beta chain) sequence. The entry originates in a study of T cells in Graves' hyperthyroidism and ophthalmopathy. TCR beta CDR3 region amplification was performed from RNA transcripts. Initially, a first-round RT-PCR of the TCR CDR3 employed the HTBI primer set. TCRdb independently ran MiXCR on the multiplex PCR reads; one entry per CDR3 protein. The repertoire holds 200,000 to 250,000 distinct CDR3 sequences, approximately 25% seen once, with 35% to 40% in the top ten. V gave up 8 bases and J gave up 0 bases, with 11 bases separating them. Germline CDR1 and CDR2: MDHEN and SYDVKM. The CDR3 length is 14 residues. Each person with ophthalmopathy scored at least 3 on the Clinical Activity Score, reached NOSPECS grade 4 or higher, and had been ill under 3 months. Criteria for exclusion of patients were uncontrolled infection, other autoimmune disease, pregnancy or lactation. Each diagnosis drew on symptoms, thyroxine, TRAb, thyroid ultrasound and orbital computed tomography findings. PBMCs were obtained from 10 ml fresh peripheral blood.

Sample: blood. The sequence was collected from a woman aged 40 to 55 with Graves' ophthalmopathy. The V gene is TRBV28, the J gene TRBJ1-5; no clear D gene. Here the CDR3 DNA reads TGTGCCAGCCGATCCGTGGTTAGCAATCAGCCCCAGCATTTT. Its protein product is CASRSVVSNQPQHF.